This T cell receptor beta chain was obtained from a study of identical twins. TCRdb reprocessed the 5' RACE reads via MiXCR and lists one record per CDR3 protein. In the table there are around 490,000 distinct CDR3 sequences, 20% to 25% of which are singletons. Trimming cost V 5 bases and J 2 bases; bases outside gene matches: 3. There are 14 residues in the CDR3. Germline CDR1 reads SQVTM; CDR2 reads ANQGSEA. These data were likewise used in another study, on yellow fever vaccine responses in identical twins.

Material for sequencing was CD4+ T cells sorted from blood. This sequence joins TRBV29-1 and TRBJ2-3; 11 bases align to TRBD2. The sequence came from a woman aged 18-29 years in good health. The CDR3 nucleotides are TGCAGCGTTTTTAGCGGGAGGGTCACAGATACGCAGTATTTT. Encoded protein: CSVFSGRVTDTQYF.